Listed here are 10 T cell receptor beta chains from one sample, sequenced in a study of T cell responses to AZD1222 COVID-19 vaccine. Produced via immunoSEQ multiplex PCR; TCRdb's table is partial and in-frame only. The data contain tens of thousands of clones, over 75% of them seen just once; the ten biggest clones take up around 5.5%. The source was peripheral blood, collected on day 0 of AZD1222 vaccination. The receptor set was obtained from an adult in good health.

This clone was observed a handful of times. This chain joins TRBV5-8 and TRBJ1-1; 7 positions agree with TRBD1. The trim removed 1 base at V and 0 bases at J, leaving 3 bases unmatched. Looked up from germline, CDR1 is SGHTS and CDR2 is YDEGEE. The length of the CDR3 is 15 residues. For the CDR3, the DNA is TGTGCCAGCAGCTTGTACGGGACAGTGAACACTGAAGCTTTCTTT. This translates into CASSLYGTVNTEAFF.

This clone showed up just once. The V call is TRBV5-5, the J call TRBJ2-7; 9 bases line up with TRBD1. The CDR3 is 16 amino acids. Germline V gene data show CDR1 as SGHKS and CDR2 as YYEKEE (reference sequence). With 4 bases clipped from V and 2 bases from J, the junction kept 10 bases outside the gene matches. CDR3 sequence (DNA): TGTGCCAGCAGCCCCGGGACAGGGCCCCTGCCCTACGAGCAGTACTTC. This translates into CASSPGTGPLPYEQYF.

The chain combines TRBV11-3 with TRBJ2-7, with D maybe TRBD1 (6 bases). The length of the CDR3 is 13 residues. Per germline, CDR1 SGHNT and CDR2 YENEEA. V shed 5 bases and J shed 7 bases, with 15 bases lying between them. CDR3 residues: CASSPGQNTEQYF. As DNA, the CDR3 is TGTGCCAGCAGCCCCGGACAGAATACAGAGCAGTACTTC.

The chain links TRBV29-1 to TRBJ2-1; D gene unclear. CDR3 length equals 13 residues. Between the trimmed V and J ends, which lost 8 bases and 1 base, there was a span of 12 bases. CDR1 is SQVTM, CDR2 ANQGSEA, per germline. The CDR3 loop is CSTETPSYNEQFF. In DNA, the CDR3 is TGCAGCACCGAAACCCCGTCCTACAATGAGCAGTTCTTC.

This clone turned up a few times. This chain connects TRBV6-5 to TRBJ2-3; 7 nucleotides agree with TRBD1. The CDR3 contains 13 residues. Germline V lookup: CDR1 MNHEY, CDR2 SVGAGI. With V trimmed by 7 bases and J by 2 bases, 3 bases remained unmatched. The CDR3 is CASKDRATDTQYF. The CDR3 nucleotides are TGTGCCAGCAAAGACAGGGCCACAGATACGCAGTATTTT.

The DNA for the CDR3 is TGTGCCAGCAGTGGATACCCATGGACAGGCGGAGAGATTAGCAATCAGCCCCAGCATTTT. Protein: CASSGYPWTGGEISNQPQHF. The chain has TRBV2 and TRBJ1-5; 7 bases line up with TRBD1. CDR3 size: 20 residues. The V gene's germline CDR1 is SNHLY and CDR2 FYNNEI. V trimming: 4 bases; J trimming: 0 bases; junction bases outside the gene matches: 18.

This rearrangement joins TRBV9 to TRBJ2-7; 9 bases line up with TRBD1. CDR1 is SGDLS and CDR2 is YYNGEE in the germline V gene. The ends lost 4 bases at V and 4 bases at J; junction bases unmatched: 6. This CDR3 has 14 amino acids. For the CDR3, the DNA is TGTGCCAGCAGCCGCGGGACAGGGACGTACGAGCAGTACTTC. The encoded protein is CASSRGTGTYEQYF. Supplemented by reference TRBV9 and TRBJ2-7, the full variable domain reads DSGVTQTPKHLITATGQRVTLRCSPRSGDLSVYWYQQSLDQGLQFLIQYYNGEERAKGNILERFSAQQFPDLHSELNLSSLELGDSALYFCASSRGTGTYEQYFGPGTRLTVT.

The chain joins TRBV5-5 to TRBJ2-1; D unresolved. The CDR3 contains 18 residues. The V gene lost 3 bases and the J gene lost 0 bases, with 19 bases spanning the gap. Germline assignment: CDR1 SGHKS and CDR2 YYEKEE (reference sequence). CDR3 sequence: CASSSTVRQSLSYNEQFF. The CDR3 DNA sequence: TGTGCCAGCAGCTCCACCGTCCGTCAGAGTCTCTCCTACAATGAGCAGTTCTTC.

This chain connects TRBV7-9 to TRBJ2-2, with TRBD2 matching 8 bases. Germline values: CDR1 SEHNR, CDR2 FQNEAQ (reference sequence). This CDR3 contains 16 residues. The trim removed 5 bases at V and 5 bases at J, leaving 10 bases unmatched. The CDR3 sequence: CASSPRGQRETGELFF. The CDR3, as DNA: TGTGCCAGCAGCCCCCGGGGCCAGCGGGAGACCGGGGAGCTGTTTTTT.

The J gene is TRBJ1-1, the V gene TRBV6-5; TRBD1 agrees at 8 bases. V shed 7 bases and J 3 bases; nucleotides not matched to a gene: 7. CDR1 MNHEY and CDR2 SVGAGI come from the germline V gene. The CDR3 is 14 residues long. CDR3 sequence (DNA): TGTGCCAGCACCAGAGGACAGGGAGACACTGAAGCTTTCTTT. Its translation: CASTRGQGDTEAFF.